This record looks at one TCR beta chain sequence and its context. The data derive from a study of blood T cell repertoires in COVID-19. Study context: Italy, Spain and the United States were the sources of the convalescent and acute COVID-19 samples.

The method was immunoSEQ multiplex PCR; TCRdb's version includes in-frame clones alone and lacks a portion of them. Among fewer than 250,000 clones listed, about 83% were seen once. Residents of about two dozen US areas, aged roughly 18 to 89 years, made up the participants. Recovery among Cohort 3 donors was established by two negative PCRs, clearance, or symptom resolution. Germline V lookup: CDR1 SGHAT, CDR2 FQNNGV. V lost 1 base, J lost 1 base, and 6 bases stayed unmatched. The CDR3 has 17 residues. Sample: PBMCs or T cells enriched from blood (not recorded which). This TCR was recovered from a woman in her thirties or forties who had recovered from COVID-19. The rearrangement joins TRBV11-2 to TRBJ2-2, with 7 nucleotides matching TRBD1. This CDR3 is CASSLGPDRVNTGELFF. CDR3 DNA sequence: TGTGCCAGCAGCTTAGGGCCCGACAGGGTGAACACCGGGGAGCTGTTTTTT.